These 25 T cell receptor beta chains originate from one sample sequenced in a study of long-term antiretroviral therapy in people with HIV. Samples were assayed with immunoSEQ v3.0 at survey level. Sequencing was performed with immunoSEQ multiplex PCR; in TCRdb, only in-frame clones are kept and a portion is missing. Of about 28,000 clones detected, 80% appear once; the ten largest clones hold approximately 7.8%. Here the sequenced sample was unsorted PBMCs, taken 0.3 years after starting antiretroviral therapy. The source is a man aged 40-49 years with HIV.

This chain links TRBV4-3 with TRBJ2-3, with TRBD2 matching 10 bases. This CDR3 region has 17 residues. The trim removed 1 base at V and 5 bases at J, leaving 9 bases unmatched. CDR1 LGHNA and CDR2 YSLEER come from the germline V gene. The CDR3 protein is CASSQGLLAGKKDTQYF. CDR3 sequence (DNA): TGCGCCAGCAGCCAAGGGCTACTAGCGGGAAAGAAAGATACGCAGTATTTT.

The CDR3 sequence is CASSLWRPRFYEQYF. The CDR3 DNA reads as TGTGCCAGCAGTTTATGGCGGCCCAGGTTCTACGAGCAGTACTTC. V usage is TRBV28 and J usage is TRBJ2-7, with D uncertain. This CDR3 is built from 15 residues. The germline V and J ends were trimmed by 0 bases and 3 bases, with 12 bases remaining between them. Germline CDR1 is MDHEN and CDR2 is SYDVKM. Full variable domain (outside the CDR3, taken from reference TRBV28 and TRBJ2-7): DVKVTQSSRYLVKRTGEKVFLECVQDMDHENMFWYRQDPGLGLRLIYFSYDVKMKEKGDIPEGYSVSREKKERFSLILESASTNQTSMYLCASSLWRPRFYEQYFGPGTRLTVT.

The genes are TRBV29-1 and TRBJ1-4; D is undetermined. The germline V and J ends were trimmed by 4 bases and 7 bases, with 13 bases remaining between them. The CDR3 totals 13 residues. Germline values: CDR1 SQVTM, CDR2 ANQGSEA. CDR3: CSVVGFIGEKLFF. In nucleotides, the CDR3 is TGCAGCGTTGTCGGGTTTATCGGTGAAAAACTGTTTTTT.

CDR3 loop: CASSLVTSGIYEQYF. The CDR3 DNA reads TGTGCCAGCAGCTTAGTGACTAGCGGAATATACGAGCAGTACTTC. The chain uses TRBV7-2 and TRBJ2-7; 9 nucleotides match TRBD2. The germline CDR1 and CDR2 sequences are SGHTA and FQGNSA. The CDR3 loop spans 15 amino acids. After removal of 1 base from V and 4 bases from J, the junction contained 5 bases not matched to a gene.

This chain uses TRBV28 with TRBJ1-5; 10 bases are a match to TRBD1. The V gene's germline CDR1 is MDHEN and CDR2 SYDVKM. This CDR3 comprises 15 residues. V lost 6 bases, J lost 7 bases, and 9 bases stayed unmatched. In DNA form, the CDR3 reads TGTGCCAGCAGGCGACAGGGGGCACGAGGGCAGCCCCAGCATTTT. It specifies CASRRQGARGQPQHF.

The chain links TRBV11-3 to TRBJ2-7; the match to TRBD1 covers 9 bases. J gave up 4 bases and V 4 bases, and 2 bases lay outside the gene matches. The CDR3 extends over 13 amino acids. Germline V lookup: CDR1 SGHNT, CDR2 YENEEA. For the CDR3, the DNA is TGTGCCAGCAGCTCCGGACAGGGGTACGAGCAGTACTTC. It codes for CASSSGQGYEQYF.

This clone was detected only once. The V and J genes are TRBV5-1 and TRBJ1-1, with D unclear. From germline, CDR1 is SGHRS and CDR2 YFSETQ. Trimming removed 0 bases from V and 5 bases from J, with 14 bases in between. The CDR3 is 15 residues long. CDR3 in amino acids: CASSLVEGLLTEAFF. The CDR3 DNA is TGCGCCAGCAGCTTGGTGGAGGGATTGTTGACTGAAGCTTTCTTT.

J is TRBJ2-7 and V is TRBV27; TRBD1 aligns across 7 bases. The CDR3 consists of 15 residues. Germline loops: CDR1 MNHEY, CDR2 SMNVEV (reference sequence). Trimming removed 6 bases from V and 0 bases from J; junction bases left unmatched: 8. CDR3 in DNA: TGTGCCAGCAGACCCATGACAGGGCCCTCCTACGAGCAGTACTTC. Its protein product is CASRPMTGPSYEQYF.

The V gene is TRBV9, the J gene TRBJ2-5; D is tentatively TRBD1 or TRBD2 (5 bases each). Trimming cost V 0 bases and J 5 bases, with 11 bases left between them. This CDR3 contains 14 residues. Per germline, CDR1 SGDLS and CDR2 YYNGEE. As DNA, the CDR3 is TGTGCCAGCAGCGTAGGTGAGGGGATGGAGACCCAGTACTTC. Residues: CASSVGEGMETQYF.

This clone was detected a few times. This sequence joins TRBV7-9 and TRBJ1-2; tentatively, D is TRBD1 (5 bases). The V and J ends lost 2 bases and 3 bases respectively, with 16 bases between them. CDR1 and CDR2 (germline): SEHNR, FQNEAQ (reference sequence). The CDR3 is 16 residues long. The CDR3 is CASSLSPGQPDYGYTF. The DNA of the CDR3 is TGTGCCAGCAGCTTAAGCCCGGGGCAGCCTGACTATGGCTACACCTTC.

This clone was seen a few times. The CDR3 DNA follows: TGTGCCAGCAGCCCGGACATAAACTATGGCTACACCTTC. Its translation is CASSPDINYGYTF. The gene calls are TRBV7-2 and TRBJ1-2, with D perhaps TRBD1 (5 bases). Germline V gene data show CDR1 as SGHTA and CDR2 as FQGNSA. This CDR3 comprises 13 residues. V gave up 5 bases and J gave up 2 bases, with 9 bases separating them.

This chain links TRBV19 with TRBJ2-3; no firm D call. Germline V CDR1 and CDR2: LNHDA, SQIVND (reference sequence). The CDR3 spans 13 residues. V was pared by 1 base and J by 2 bases, with 4 bases between. The CDR3 here is CASSIGLTDTQYF. The DNA for the CDR3 is TGTGCCAGTAGTATAGGACTCACAGATACGCAGTATTTT.

CDR3 DNA: TGTGCCAGTAGTATCCCCCTTTTAGCGGGGGGGCTCAATGAGCAGTTCTTC. This codes for CASSIPLLAGGLNEQFF. The V call is TRBV19, the J call TRBJ2-1; TRBD2 agrees at 11 bases. The CDR3 has 17 residues. Germline assignment: CDR1 LNHDA and CDR2 SQIVND (reference sequence). V shed 3 bases and J 6 bases; nucleotides not matched to a gene: 10.

In DNA form, the CDR3 reads TGCGCCAGCAGCTTGCTGGGGACGGCGGGGGAGCAGTACTTC. As protein: CASSLLGTAGEQYF. The genes are TRBV5-1 and TRBJ2-7, with D tentatively TRBD2 (6 bases). CDR1 and CDR2 (germline): SGHRS, YFSETQ. The V end lost 1 base, the J end lost 7 bases, and 15 bases lay between the germline ends. CDR3 length: 14 amino acids. The full variable domain, completed using reference TRBV5-1 and TRBJ2-7, is KAGVTQTPRYLIKTRGQQVTLSCSPISGHRSVSWYQQTPGQGLQFLFEYFSETQRNKGNFPGRFSGRQFSNSRSEMNVSTLELGDSALYLCASSLLGTAGEQYFGPGTRLTVT.

J is TRBJ2-3 and V is TRBV5-6, with D tentatively TRBD1 or TRBD2 (5 bases each). The CDR3 spans 13 residues. Germline V CDR1 and CDR2: SGHDT, YYEEEE. Trimming removed 2 bases from V and 4 bases from J, with 8 bases in between. The CDR3 sequence: CASSFWGSDTQYF. The CDR3 DNA is TGTGCCAGCAGCTTTTGGGGGTCAGATACGCAGTATTTT.

The chain links TRBV29-1 to TRBJ1-1; TRBD1 is a possible D gene (6 bases). V was trimmed by 2 bases and J by 0 bases, leaving 10 bases between them. CDR1 and CDR2 from the germline V gene are SQVTM and ANQGSEA. This CDR3 is built from 14 residues. The CDR3 nucleotides are TGCAGCGTTGAAAGGGGGGGGGTGAACACTGAAGCTTTCTTT. Its translation is CSVERGGVNTEAFF. The full variable domain, in which reference TRBV29-1 and TRBJ1-1 provide the parts outside the CDR3, is SAVISQKPSRDICQRGTSLTIQCQVDSQVTMMFWYRQQPGQSLTLIATANQGSEATYESGFVIDKFPISRPNLTFSTLTVSNMSPEDSSIYLCSVERGGVNTEAFFGQGTRLTVV.

This clone has only one observation. This chain uses TRBV4-2 with TRBJ1-2; D call uncertain. Germline V CDR1 and CDR2: LGHNA, YNFKEQ. This CDR3 region has 11 residues. V lost 1 base and J 10 bases, leaving 7 bases between the germline ends. CDR3 amino acids: CASSQGGDYTF. As DNA, the CDR3 is TGTGCCAGCAGCCAAGGGGGAGACTACACCTTC.

The sample holds one count of this clone. The gene calls are TRBV6-4 and TRBJ1-6, with TRBD1 matching over 7 bases. V shed 2 bases and J 4 bases; nucleotides not matched to a gene: 5. Germline-derived CDR1 and CDR2 are MRHNA and SNTAGT. The CDR3 runs to 16 residues. CDR3 amino acids: CASSDPGTEYNSPLHF. In DNA form, the CDR3 reads TGTGCCAGCAGTGACCCCGGGACAGAGTATAATTCACCCCTCCACTTT.

The genes are TRBV6-5 and TRBJ1-1; D not certain. The ends were cut back, 0 bases at V and 6 bases at J, with 2 bases in the middle. Germline V gene sequence: CDR1 MNHEY, CDR2 SVGAGI. The CDR3 length is 11 residues. Here the CDR3 reads CASSYSSEAFF. The CDR3 DNA follows: TGTGCCAGCAGTTACTCTTCTGAAGCTTTCTTT.

This clone was detected only once. This rearrangement joins TRBV7-8 to TRBJ1-5; D may be TRBD1 (5 bases). The germline V gene has CDR1 SGHVS and CDR2 FQNEAQ. Trimming shortened V by 5 bases and J by 3 bases, and 11 bases separated the two germline ends. The CDR3 consists of 14 residues. The CDR3 sequence is CASSNKGTNQPQHF. CDR3 sequence (DNA): TGTGCCAGCAGCAACAAAGGGACCAATCAGCCCCAGCATTTT.

V gene TRBV7-2 combines with J gene TRBJ2-7, with D perhaps being TRBD1 or TRBD2 (5 bases each). The V end lost 7 bases, the J end lost 9 bases, and 22 bases lay between the germline ends. Germline lookup yields CDR1 SGHTA and CDR2 FQGNSA. There are 14 residues in the CDR3. The CDR3 sequence is CASTPPGPLAWQYF. Written as DNA, the CDR3 is TGTGCCAGCACCCCTCCGGGACCCCTTGCTTGGCAGTACTTC.

The chain is built from TRBV28 and TRBJ1-5, with 9 bases identical to TRBD1. V trimming: 5 bases; J trimming: 0 bases; junction bases outside the gene matches: 8. CDR1 and CDR2 (germline): MDHEN, SYDVKM. The CDR3 loop spans 17 amino acids. The CDR3, as DNA: TGTGCCAGCAGTCCCTTCGGGACAGGGTTTAGCAATCAGCCCCAGCATTTT. The encoded protein is CASSPFGTGFSNQPQHF.

J is TRBJ1-6 and V is TRBV5-6; unclear D gene. Germline-derived CDR1 and CDR2 are SGHDT and YYEEEE. The CDR3 is made up of 12 amino acids. V shed 2 bases and J shed 8 bases, with 5 bases lying between them. The CDR3 sequence: CASSFGYSPLHF. The CDR3 DNA reads as TGTGCCAGCAGCTTCGGTTATTCACCCCTCCACTTT. The full variable domain, rest sourced from reference TRBV5-6 and TRBJ1-6, is DAGVTQSPTHLIKTRGQQVTLRCSPKSGHDTVSWYQQALGQGPQFIFQYYEEEERQRGNFPDRFSGHQFPNYSSELNVNALLLGDSALYLCASSFGYSPLHFGNGTRLTVT.

V and J are TRBV28 and TRBJ2-1; D remains ambiguous. Deletions cut 3 bases from V and 3 bases from J, with 3 bases between. Germline V gives CDR1 MDHEN, CDR2 SYDVKM. This CDR3 comprises 12 residues. The CDR3 DNA reads as TGTGCCAGCAGTTTGAACTACAATGAGCAGTTCTTC. This codes for CASSLNYNEQFF.

V gene TRBV2 combines with J gene TRBJ1-5; D is unresolved. Germline V gives CDR1 SNHLY, CDR2 FYNNEI. The CDR3 is 14 residues long. Trimming cost V 5 bases and J 4 bases, with 12 bases left between them. The CDR3 loop is CASSPGRGNQPQHF. DNA of the CDR3: TGTGCCAGCAGTCCTGGACGGGGTAATCAGCCCCAGCATTTT.